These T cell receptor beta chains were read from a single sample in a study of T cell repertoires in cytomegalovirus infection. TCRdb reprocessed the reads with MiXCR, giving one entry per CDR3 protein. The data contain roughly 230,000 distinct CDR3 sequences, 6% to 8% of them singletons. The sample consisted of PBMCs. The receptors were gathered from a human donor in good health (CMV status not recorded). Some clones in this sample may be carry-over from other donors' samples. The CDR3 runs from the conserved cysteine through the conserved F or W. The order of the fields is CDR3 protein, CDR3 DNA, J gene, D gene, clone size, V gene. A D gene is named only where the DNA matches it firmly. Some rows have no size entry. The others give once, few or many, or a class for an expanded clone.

CDR3aa: CASSSTITDTQYF
CDR3nt: TGTGCCAGCAGCTCTACTATCACAGATACGCAGTATTTT
j_gene: TRBJ2-3
d_gene: NA
abundance: NA
v_gene: TRBV5-5

CDR3aa: CSAFDISNEKLFF
CDR3nt: TGCAGCGCCTTCGACATCTCTAATGAAAAACTGTTTTTT
j_gene: TRBJ1-4
d_gene: NA
abundance: many
v_gene: TRBV29-1

CDR3aa: CASTRLGLQSGRNEQFF
CDR3nt: TGTGCCAGCACACGTTTAGGACTGCAGTCGGGTAGGAATGAGCAGTTCTTC
j_gene: TRBJ2-1
d_gene: NA
abundance: many
v_gene: TRBV7-8

CDR3aa: CASGQPGQGFTGELFF
CDR3nt: TGTGCTAGTGGTCAACCGGGACAGGGATTCACCGGGGAGCTGTTTTTT
j_gene: TRBJ2-2
d_gene: TRBD1
abundance: many
v_gene: TRBV12-5

CDR3aa: CAIILDRAISAANEQFF
CDR3nt: TGTGCCATCATTTTGGACAGGGCTATCTCGGCCGCCAATGAGCAGTTCTTC
j_gene: TRBJ2-1
d_gene: TRBD1
abundance: many
v_gene: TRBV10-3

CDR3aa: CASSPNGWAGNGYTF
CDR3nt: TGTGCCAGCAGCCCTAACGGGTGGGCAGGGAATGGCTACACCTTC
j_gene: TRBJ1-2
d_gene: NA
abundance: many
v_gene: TRBV7-2

CDR3aa: CASSVDRRGTEAFF
CDR3nt: TGTGCCAGCAGCGTGGACAGGCGGGGGACTGAAGCTTTCTTT
j_gene: TRBJ1-1
d_gene: TRBD1
abundance: NA
v_gene: TRBV5-6

CDR3aa: CASSFEGNYGYTF
CDR3nt: TGTGCCAGCAGCTTTGAGGGGAACTATGGCTACACCTTC
j_gene: TRBJ1-2
d_gene: NA
abundance: many
v_gene: TRBV7-2

CDR3aa: CSAALGDRGYEQYF
CDR3nt: TGCAGTGCAGCCCTAGGGGACAGGGGCTACGAGCAGTACTTC
j_gene: TRBJ2-7
d_gene: TRBD1
abundance: few
v_gene: TRBV20-1

CDR3aa: CASSPWRGGSQPQHF
CDR3nt: TGTGCCAGCAGCCCGTGGCGGGGTGGTAGCCAGCCCCAGCATTTT
j_gene: TRBJ1-5
d_gene: NA
abundance: many
v_gene: TRBV7-2

CDR3aa: CASSLLPDLNTEAFF
CDR3nt: TGTGCCAGCAGCTTACTCCCGGATCTGAACACTGAAGCTTTCTTT
j_gene: TRBJ1-1
d_gene: NA
abundance: many
v_gene: TRBV7-8

CDR3aa: CASKYRGKPQHF
CDR3nt: TGTGCCAGCAAATACAGAGGGAAGCCCCAGCATTTT
j_gene: TRBJ1-5
d_gene: NA
abundance: NA
v_gene: TRBV6-2/TRBV6-3

CDR3aa: CASLARETDTQYF
CDR3nt: TGTGCCAGCTTAGCCCGGGAGACAGATACGCAGTATTTT
j_gene: TRBJ2-3
d_gene: NA
abundance: many
v_gene: TRBV7-9

CDR3aa: CASRSKGRASTDTQYF
CDR3nt: TGTGCCAGCAGGTCGAAAGGGAGGGCCAGCACAGATACGCAGTATTTT
j_gene: TRBJ2-3
d_gene: TRBD2
abundance: NA
v_gene: TRBV6-5

CDR3aa: CASSHLTSGTEETQYF
CDR3nt: TGTGCCAGCAGCCATTTGACTAGCGGTACAGAAGAGACCCAGTACTTC
j_gene: TRBJ2-5
d_gene: TRBD2
abundance: many
v_gene: TRBV3-1

CDR3aa: CATSGTGNEKLFF
CDR3nt: TGTGCCACCTCCGGGACAGGGAATGAAAAACTGTTTTTT
j_gene: TRBJ1-4
d_gene: TRBD1
abundance: NA
v_gene: TRBV2

CDR3aa: CASSLLGSPESHEQYF
CDR3nt: TGTGCCAGCAGCTTGTTGGGGAGCCCGGAATCCCACGAGCAGTACTTC
j_gene: TRBJ2-7
d_gene: NA
abundance: many
v_gene: TRBV7-2

CDR3aa: CASSFGGAKNGYTF
CDR3nt: TGTGCCAGCAGCTTCGGAGGGGCTAAAAATGGCTACACCTTC
j_gene: TRBJ1-2
d_gene: NA
abundance: many
v_gene: TRBV7-9

CDR3aa: CASRGSGPRNTEAFF
CDR3nt: TGTGCCAGCAGAGGTTCGGGACCCAGGAACACTGAAGCTTTCTTT
j_gene: TRBJ1-1
d_gene: NA
abundance: many
v_gene: TRBV6-6

CDR3aa: CASSVYAGTGELFF
CDR3nt: TGTGCCAGCAGCGTGTACGCGGGTACCGGGGAGCTGTTTTTT
j_gene: TRBJ2-2
d_gene: NA
abundance: many
v_gene: TRBV7-2

CDR3aa: CASSKAPAAGGTDTQYF
CDR3nt: TGTGCCAGCAGTAAGGCCCCGGCGGCAGGGGGTACAGATACGCAGTATTTT
j_gene: TRBJ2-3
d_gene: TRBD1
abundance: few
v_gene: TRBV2

CDR3aa: CASGQSYEQYF
CDR3nt: TGTGCCAGCGGACAGAGCTACGAGCAGTACTTC
j_gene: TRBJ2-7
d_gene: NA
abundance: many
v_gene: TRBV19

CDR3aa: CASSLKGANTGELFF
CDR3nt: TGTGCCAGCAGCTTAAAGGGAGCGAACACCGGGGAGCTGTTTTTT
j_gene: TRBJ2-2
d_gene: NA
abundance: many
v_gene: TRBV7-2

CDR3aa: CASSYGNRAYEQYF
CDR3nt: TGTGCCAGCAGTTATGGGAACAGGGCCTACGAGCAGTACTTC
j_gene: TRBJ2-7
d_gene: NA
abundance: many
v_gene: TRBV6-2/TRBV6-3

CDR3aa: CSASRGLAYEQYF
CDR3nt: TGCAGTGCTAGCAGGGGTTTGGCCTACGAGCAGTACTTC
j_gene: TRBJ2-7
d_gene: NA
abundance: many
v_gene: TRBV20-1

CDR3aa: CASSWGQNTGELFF
CDR3nt: TGTGCCAGCAGCTGGGGGCAAAACACCGGGGAGCTGTTTTTT
j_gene: TRBJ2-2
d_gene: NA
abundance: many
v_gene: TRBV28

CDR3aa: CASSRFGHHNTGELFF
CDR3nt: TGTGCCAGCAGTCGCTTTGGACACCATAACACCGGGGAGCTGTTTTTT
j_gene: TRBJ2-2
d_gene: NA
abundance: many
v_gene: TRBV6-2/TRBV6-3

CDR3aa: CSAPRTGVNTEAFF
CDR3nt: TGCAGTGCTCCGAGGACAGGCGTGAACACTGAAGCTTTCTTT
j_gene: TRBJ1-1
d_gene: TRBD1
abundance: many
v_gene: TRBV20-1

CDR3aa: CASTPPTVNTEAFF
CDR3nt: TGTGCCAGTACCCCCCCGACAGTGAACACTGAAGCTTTCTTT
j_gene: TRBJ1-1
d_gene: NA
abundance: many
v_gene: TRBV19

CDR3aa: CASSFGTGVNEQYF
CDR3nt: TGTGCCAGCAGCTTCGGGACAGGGGTAAACGAGCAGTACTTC
j_gene: TRBJ2-7
d_gene: TRBD1
abundance: many
v_gene: TRBV7-2

CDR3aa: CASSRGDQGFSPLHF
CDR3nt: TGTGCCAGTAGCCGTGGGGACCAGGGGTTTTCACCCCTCCACTTT
j_gene: TRBJ1-6
d_gene: NA
abundance: many
v_gene: TRBV19

CDR3aa: CSARGGAYSYNEQFF
CDR3nt: TGCAGTGCTAGGGGAGGGGCTTACTCCTACAATGAGCAGTTCTTC
j_gene: TRBJ2-1
d_gene: TRBD2
abundance: many
v_gene: TRBV20-1

CDR3aa: CASSLGLAGPRPYNEQFF
CDR3nt: TGTGCCAGCAGCTTAGGACTAGCGGGGCCCCGACCATACAATGAGCAGTTCTTC
j_gene: TRBJ2-1
d_gene: TRBD2
abundance: many
v_gene: TRBV7-3

CDR3aa: CASSLQTNEQFF
CDR3nt: TGTGCCAGCAGTTTGCAGACTAATGAGCAGTTCTTC
j_gene: TRBJ2-1
d_gene: NA
abundance: many
v_gene: TRBV28